Listed below are T cell receptor beta chains from one sample, sequenced in a study of T cell repertoires in cytomegalovirus infection. TCRdb fed the reads into MiXCR, producing one record per CDR3 protein. Of 62,000 or so distinct CDR3 sequences listed, around 20% were seen once; the top ten hold over 60%. Which antigens these TCRs recognize remains unknown. Material: CD8+ T cells from cultured PBMCs, obtained from culture after CMV antigen stimulation. The receptors shown here come from a human donor in good health (CMV status not recorded). Some clones in this sample may be carry-over from other donors' samples. The CDR3 runs from the conserved cysteine through the conserved F or W. The D gene is left open where the match is weak. For some rows the clone size is stated as once, few or many, or as a class when expanded; others skip it.

d_call,v_call,j_call,clone_size,cdr3_aa,cdr3_nt
NA,TRBV7-8,TRBJ2-2,NA,CASRHLSGPNTGELFF,TGTGCCAGCAGACATCTGAGCGGACCGAACACCGGGGAGCTGTTTTTT
NA,TRBV7-2,TRBJ1-6,few,CASSSDRFYNSPLHF,TGTGCCAGCAGCTCTGACAGATTTTATAATTCACCCCTCCACTTT
NA,TRBV7-2,TRBJ1-5,many,CASSLGGANNQPQHF,TGTGCCAGCAGCTTAGGGGGGGCGAACAATCAGCCCCAGCATTTT
NA,TRBV7-2,TRBJ2-7,NA,CASSLEVTHGSEQYF,TGTGCCAGCAGCTTAGAAGTGACCCATGGGAGCGAGCAGTACTTC
NA,TRBV7-6,TRBJ1-1,NA,CASSLAAGEAFF,TGTGCCAGCAGCTTAGCCGCTGGTGAAGCTTTCTTT
TRBD1,TRBV7-6,TRBJ1-1,NA,CASRTLGGTGNTEAFF,TGTGCCAGCAGAACTCTCGGGGGGACAGGGAACACTGAAGCTTTCTTT
NA,TRBV7-9,TRBJ1-1,few,CASTSQLPISQAFF,TGTGCCAGCACCTCACAACTCCCGATCTCACAAGCTTTCTTT
NA,TRBV4-2,TRBJ2-7,NA,CASSQVAGETYEQYF,TGTGCCAGCAGCCAAGTGGCAGGGGAGACCTACGAGCAGTACTTC
NA,TRBV7-2,TRBJ2-1,NA,CASSRTGTDNEQFF,TGTGCCAGCAGCCGCACAGGGACCGACAATGAGCAGTTCTTC
NA,TRBV24-1,TRBJ1-5,many,CATSSRQGLLSNQPQHF,TGTGCCACCAGTTCCCGCCAGGGACTCCTAAGCAATCAGCCCCAGCATTTT
NA,TRBV28,TRBJ2-7,few,CASSLLKEQYF,TGTGCCAGCAGTCTCTTAAAGGAGCAGTACTTC
NA,TRBV4-2,TRBJ1-1,NA,CASSQGVHEAFF,TGTGCCAGCAGCCAAGGGGTACATGAAGCTTTCTTT
NA,TRBV6-1,TRBJ1-5,few,CASSPRTDYSNQPQHF,TGTGCCAGCAGTCCACGGACAGACTATAGCAATCAGCCCCAGCATTTT
NA,TRBV4-1,TRBJ2-7,NA,CASRPARVGSYEQYF,TGCGCCAGCAGACCGGCTCGTGTGGGAAGCTACGAGCAGTACTTC
TRBD1,TRBV4-1,TRBJ1-1,many,CASSPDQGAIGSNTEAFF,TGCGCCAGCAGCCCTGATCAGGGGGCGATAGGTTCCAACACTGAAGCTTTCTTT
NA,TRBV7-6,TRBJ2-3,NA,CASSLEIPGSSTDTQYF,TGTGCCAGCAGCTTAGAGATCCCTGGATCTAGCACAGATACGCAGTATTTT
TRBD2,TRBV7-2,TRBJ2-3,few,CASSLWGGGSDTQYF,TGTGCCAGCAGCTTATGGGGGGGTGGGTCAGATACGCAGTATTTT
NA,TRBV6-1,TRBJ2-7,NA,CASSSTGTFYEQYF,TGTGCCAGCAGTTCAACAGGAACCTTCTACGAGCAGTACTTC
NA,TRBV7-9,TRBJ2-1,once,CARSLRVEAGQFF,TGTGCCAGAAGCTTACGGGTCGAGGCGGGGCAGTTCTTC
NA,TRBV11-1,TRBJ1-1,NA,CASSLTSTEAFF,TGTGCCAGCAGCCTGACATCCACTGAAGCTTTCTTT
NA,TRBV7-9,TRBJ2-7,few,CVSSPTDGHSYEQYF,TGTGTCAGCAGCCCAACCGACGGTCACTCCTACGAGCAGTACTTC
TRBD1,TRBV6-6,TRBJ1-4,few,CASRSKDRGNIFNEKLFF,TGTGCCAGCAGATCGAAGGACAGGGGGAATATTTTTAATGAAAAACTGTTTTTT
NA,TRBV12-3/TRBV12-4,TRBJ2-7,NA,CASSPGGGGTYEQYF,TGTGCCAGTTCTCCCGGCGGAGGAGGGACCTACGAGCAGTACTTC
NA,TRBV12-3/TRBV12-4,TRBJ1-1,few,CASSFQIEEAFF,TGTGCCAGCAGTTTTCAGATCGAGGAAGCTTTCTTT
NA,TRBV7-2,TRBJ2-4,few,CASSLEVGTIAKNIQYF,TGTGCCAGCAGCTTAGAGGTGGGAACCATAGCCAAAAACATTCAGTACTTC
NA,TRBV6-2/TRBV6-3,TRBJ1-1,few,CASSYSAGVLTEAFF,TGTGCCAGCAGTTACTCGGCAGGGGTCCTCACTGAAGCTTTCTTT
NA,TRBV11-2,TRBJ1-2,NA,CASSSPTTGAYGYTF,TGTGCCAGCAGCTCCCCTACGACAGGTGCCTATGGCTACACCTTC
NA,TRBV7-6,TRBJ1-6,NA,CASSSGPEDNSPLHF,TGTGCCAGCAGCTCGGGACCTGAAGATAATTCACCCCTCCACTTT
NA,TRBV5-6,TRBJ2-5,NA,CASSFSQTQYF,TGTGCCAGCAGCTTTAGCCAGACCCAGTACTTC
NA,TRBV7-2,TRBJ1-4,NA,CASSSHGGATNEKLFF,TGTGCCAGCAGCTCCCATGGGGGGGCTACTAATGAAAAACTGTTTTTT
TRBD1,TRBV12-3/TRBV12-4,TRBJ2-5,few,CASSTGEETQYF,TGTGCCAGCAGTACAGGGGAAGAGACCCAGTACTTC
TRBD1,TRBV12-3/TRBV12-4,TRBJ1-1,few,CASTRQGGRTEAFF,TGTGCCAGCACCAGACAGGGCGGGAGAACTGAAGCTTTCTTT
NA,TRBV7-3,TRBJ2-1,NA,CASSLNSAADGEQFF,TGTGCCAGCAGCTTAAATTCGGCAGCCGACGGTGAGCAGTTCTTC
NA,TRBV7-2,TRBJ1-1,NA,CASSSPGENTEAFF,TGTGCCAGCAGCTCCCCCGGGGAGAACACTGAAGCTTTCTTT
TRBD1,TRBV7-3,TRBJ1-2,NA,CASSLTGRGHDGYTF,TGTGCCAGCAGCTTAACGGGCAGGGGGCATGATGGCTACACCTTC
NA,TRBV7-6,TRBJ1-1,NA,CASSLQGKNTEAFF,TGTGCCAGCAGCTTACAGGGGAAGAACACTGAAGCTTTCTTT
NA,TRBV6-2/TRBV6-3,TRBJ1-2,NA,CASSFRHEINYGYTF,TGTGCCAGCAGTTTCCGACATGAGATTAACTATGGCTACACCTTC
NA,TRBV6-2/TRBV6-3,TRBJ2-7,few,CASSLRTVSYEQYF,TGTGCCAGCAGTTTAAGGACGGTTTCCTACGAGCAGTACTTC
NA,TRBV11-2,TRBJ1-1,NA,CASRRGDIRTTEAFF,TGTGCCAGCAGACGGGGGGACATCCGAACGACTGAAGCTTTCTTT
NA,TRBV9,TRBJ2-1,NA,CASSVEGLPDNEQFF,TGTGCCAGCAGCGTAGAAGGACTCCCGGACAATGAGCAGTTCTTC
TRBD1,TRBV28,TRBJ2-1,few,CASSSTVGQGAMDEQFF,TGTGCCAGCAGTTCGACCGTGGGACAGGGAGCGATGGATGAGCAGTTCTTC
TRBD1,TRBV27,TRBJ2-7,few,CASSLFGTGTYEQYF,TGTGCCAGCAGTTTATTTGGGACAGGGACGTACGAGCAGTACTTC